The 5 T cell receptor beta chains below all came from one sample that was sequenced in a study of CD8+CD57+ T cells in acquired aplastic anemia. Genomic DNA was employed as the template in profiling TCR beta VDJ and CDR3. TCRdb re-derived calls from the reads in MiXCR, one entry per CDR3 protein. Found here are 150,000 or so distinct CDR3 sequences, about 60% of them singletons; the top ten hold over 40%. The sequenced sample consisted of sorted CD4+, CD8+, or CD8+CD57+ T cells (not recorded which) from PBMCs. These receptors came from a human donor in good health.

As for this clonotype: At one end the junction does not follow the germline gene, possibly because of a read error. V gene TRBV5-6 combines with J gene TRBJ2-5; the match to TRBD2 covers 7 bases. This CDR3 comprises 13 residues. Germline V gene data show CDR1 as SGHDT and CDR2 as YYEEEE. The CDR3 spells CASILGGLETQYF. CDR3 in DNA: TGTGCCAGCATCTTGGGGGGGTTGGAGACCCAGTACTTC. The whole variable domain, filled in from reference TRBV5-6 and TRBJ2-5, reads DAGVTQSPTHLIKTRGQQVTLRCSPKSGHDTVSWYQQALGQGPQFIFQYYEEEERQRGNFPDRFSGHQFPNYSSELNVNALLLGDSALYLCASILGGLETQYFGPGTRLLVL.

The chain carries TRBV19 and TRBJ1-2; D is unclear. Trimming took 3 bases from V and 6 from J, leaving 11 bases between them. In germline, CDR1 is LNHDA, CDR2 SQIVND (reference sequence). The length of the CDR3 is 13 residues. The CDR3 DNA sequence: TGTGCCAGTAGTATGTCCAGGAGGGATGGCTACACCTTC. It translates to CASSMSRRDGYTF.

The DNA for the CDR3 is TGTGCCAGCAGTTTAGGTAACTCTGGGGCCAACGTCCTGACTTTC. Residues: CASSLGNSGANVLTF. This chain links TRBV12-3 or TRBV12-4 with TRBJ2-6, with D hard to call. There are 15 residues in the CDR3. The V and J ends lost 1 base and 0 bases respectively, with 4 bases between them.

The chain carries TRBV24-1 and TRBJ1-1, with no clear D. CDR3 length equals 11 residues. V lost 9 bases to trimming and J lost 7 bases, with 11 bases between them. Germline V gene sequence: CDR1 KGHDR, CDR2 SFDVKD. In DNA, the CDR3 is TGTGCCACCGCGGGGAAGAGTGAAGCTTTCTTT. This translates into CATAGKSEAFF.

The J gene is TRBJ2-7, the V gene TRBV2, with TRBD2 matching 8 bases. Germline CDR1 and CDR2: SNHLY and FYNNEI. V trimming: 4 bases; J trimming: 3 bases; junction bases outside the gene matches: 11. This CDR3 has 16 amino acids. The CDR3: CASSGRGGRGGYEQYF. The CDR3 nucleotides read TGTGCCAGCAGTGGCCGGGGGGGACGGGGGGGCTACGAGCAGTACTTC.